These T cell receptor beta chains were read from a single sample in a study of shared clonotypes between healthy human individuals. Method: immunoSEQ multiplex PCR; TCRdb's copy keeps in-frame clones and lacks some. The table records around 2.1 million clones, more than 85% of them present only once. Sequenced: naive CD8+ T cells from PBMCs. These TCRs come from a man aged 18 to 29 in good health. Some clones in this sample may be carry-over from other donors' samples. The CDR3 runs from the conserved cysteine through the conserved F or W. Fields, in order: clone size, D gene, V gene, J gene, CDR3 DNA, CDR3 protein. A D gene is named only where the DNA matches it firmly. Not all rows give a size; the values are once, few, many and, for expanded clones, a class.

-	TRBD1	TRBV19	TRBJ1-1	TGTGCCAGTAGTCCAAGGACAGGGCTGAGCACTGAAGCTTTCTTT	CASSPRTGLSTEAFF
-	-	TRBV9	TRBJ1-1	TGTGCCAGCAGCCCACAAAACGCGCCTAACACTGAAGCTTTCTTT	CASSPQNAPNTEAFF
-	-	TRBV6-4	TRBJ1-1	TGTGCCAGCAGTGACGGCAGGGGCTATGAAGCTTTCTTT	CASSDGRGYEAFF
-	-	TRBV4-1	TRBJ1-1	TGCGCCAGCAGCCCGCGGGCTTTGAACACTGAAGCTTTCTTT	CASSPRALNTEAFF
-	TRBD2	TRBV27	TRBJ2-7	TGTGCCAGCAGTTTTGTAGCGGGAGTCTGGGGCGAGCAGTACTTC	CASSFVAGVWGEQYF
-	-	TRBV11-2	TRBJ1-4	TGTGCCAGCAGTTTGGACGGGTCAACTAATGAAAAACTGTTTTTT	CASSLDGSTNEKLFF
once	-	TRBV4-3	TRBJ2-3	TGCGCCAGCAGCCAAGATTGGGGCAGAACCCTCACAGATACGCAGTATTTT	CASSQDWGRTLTDTQYF
-	-	TRBV25-1	TRBJ2-5	TGTGCCAGCAGTGAATATATCCCTAGCTCCGGTGAGACCCAGTACTTC	CASSEYIPSSGETQYF
once	-	TRBV4-1	TRBJ1-5	TGCGCCAGCAGCCCGGGGACGAACGGTGGCAATCAGCCCCAGCATTTT	CASSPGTNGGNQPQHF
-	-	TRBV27	TRBJ2-7	TGTGCCAGCAGTACGTGGGAGGACGGCTACGAGCAGTACTTC	CASSTWEDGYEQYF
-	-	TRBV11-2	TRBJ2-2	TGTGCCAGCAGCACTAGCGGGGAGCTGTTTTTT	CASSTSGELFF
-	TRBD2	TRBV5-6	TRBJ2-3	TGTGCCAGCAGCCCGGCTAGCGGGTCCTCAGATACGCAGTATTTT	CASSPASGSSDTQYF
-	-	TRBV18	TRBJ2-1	TGTGCCAGCTCACCAACCCGAGACAGATACAATGAGCAGTTCTTC	CASSPTRDRYNEQFF
-	TRBD2	TRBV27	TRBJ2-2	TGTGCCAGCAGTTGGAGCGGGAGGTTGAACGGGGAGCTGTTTTTT	CASSWSGRLNGELFF
-	-	TRBV4-1	TRBJ2-3	TGCGCCAGCAGCCTCCTCAATAAACTAGCAGGCAAAGATACGCAGTATTTT	CASSLLNKLAGKDTQYF
-	-	TRBV27	TRBJ1-4	TGTGCCAGCAGTTGGCAGGAGGGCGAAAAACTGTTTTTT	CASSWQEGEKLFF
-	-	TRBV7-8	TRBJ1-1	TGTGCCAGCAGCTTAGCCCAGGGGATAGGTACTGAAGCTTTCTTT	CASSLAQGIGTEAFF
-	TRBD1	TRBV5-1	TRBJ1-4	TGCGCCAGCAGCGGTACAGGGGCTTCTGAAAAACTGTTTTTT	CASSGTGASEKLFF
-	TRBD1	TRBV29-1	TRBJ2-1	TGCAGCGTTCCCCAGACGACAGGGGGTAACAATGAGCAGTTCTTC	CSVPQTTGGNNEQFF
-	-	TRBV4-3	TRBJ1-2	TGCGCCAGCAGCCAAGACCGGACTACGCTCTATGGCTACACCTTC	CASSQDRTTLYGYTF
-	-	TRBV9	TRBJ2-5	TGTGCCAGCAGCGTAGGAGGGAAGTACCAAGAGACCCAGTACTTC	CASSVGGKYQETQYF
-	-	TRBV6-5	TRBJ1-1	TGTGCCAGCAGTACCTTCACTGAAGCTTTCTTT	CASSTFTEAFF
-	-	TRBV7-9	TRBJ2-5	TGTGCCAGCAGCCAACCGGGGACGCCACAAGAGACCCAGTACTTC	CASSQPGTPQETQYF
once	TRBD2	TRBV7-9	TRBJ2-3	TGTGCCAGCAGCCCCCAAGGACTAGCGGGAGGGACAGATACGCAGTATTTT	CASSPQGLAGGTDTQYF
-	-	TRBV19	TRBJ2-5	TGTGCCAGTAGTCCCGCTCGCACCCAAAGAGTTGAGACCCAGTACTTC	CASSPARTQRVETQYF
-	-	TRBV7-8	TRBJ2-7	TGTGCCAGCAGCTTTGATGGGAACTCCTACGAGCAGTACTTC	CASSFDGNSYEQYF
-	-	TRBV7-5	TRBJ2-7	TGTGTCAGAAGCCGCGGGCGCCGAACCTACGAGCAGTACTTC	CVRSRGRRTYEQYF
-	-	TRBV5-6	TRBJ2-1	TGTGCCAGCAGCTTGGGCTGGGGCTCGGGTGAGCAGTTCTTC	CASSLGWGSGEQFF
-	-	TRBV27	TRBJ2-3	TGTGCCAGCAGTAGGATCTGGGGGCGTGATACGCAGTATTTT	CASSRIWGRDTQYF
once	TRBD2	TRBV10-3	TRBJ2-1	TGTGCCATCAGTGAGTCGGGAGGGGCCTACAATGAGCAGTTCTTC	CAISESGGAYNEQFF
-	-	TRBV15	TRBJ1-3	TGTGCCACCAGCGGCGGGTCTGACAGCTCTGGAAACACCATATATTTT	CATSGGSDSSGNTIYF
-	TRBD1	TRBV7-9	TRBJ1-2	TGTGCCAGCAGCTTGGGGTACAGGGGGCCAGCCTCAGAGTATGGCTACACCTTC	CASSLGYRGPASEYGYTF
once	-	TRBV29-1	TRBJ2-1	TGCAGCGCGCTGGGCCTAGCGACAAATGAGCAGTTCTTC	CSALGLATNEQFF
-	-	TRBV7-2	TRBJ2-7	TGTGCCAGCAGCTTAGGTAGAAGGCCCGGGACTCCAGTGGACTTC	CASSLGRRPGTPVDF
-	TRBD1	TRBV28	TRBJ2-7	TGTGCCAGCAGGGGGACAGGAGACTACGAGCAGTACTTC	CASRGTGDYEQYF
-	-	TRBV6-1	TRBJ2-7	TGTGCCAGCAGTGAACTTTGGGCAGGGGAGAGGGAAGAGCAGTACTTC	CASSELWAGEREEQYF
-	-	TRBV7-9	TRBJ2-1	TGTGCCAGCAGCCAGCGCGACAATGAGCAGTTCTTC	CASSQRDNEQFF
-	-	TRBV18	TRBJ1-1	TGTGCCAGCTCACCGGACCTCAGGGAGGCTTTCTTT	CASSPDLREAFF
once	-	TRBV10-2	TRBJ2-5	TGCGCCAGCAGTGAGTTCGTAGGGGGAGAGACCCAGTACTTC	CASSEFVGGETQYF
-	-	TRBV29-1	TRBJ2-7	TGCAGCGTTCGGGACTCCTACGAGCAGTACTTC	CSVRDSYEQYF
once	TRBD1	TRBV9	TRBJ1-2	TGTGCCAGCAGCGTAGGGACAGGGAGCTATGGCTACACCTTC	CASSVGTGSYGYTF